This TCR beta chain was profiled in a study of control samples from healthy donors and cancer patients. Here immunoSEQ multiplex PCR was the method, and the copy in TCRdb shows in-frame clones only, minus some. Of 75,000 to 100,000 clones in the sample, around nine tenths are singletons; the top ten hold around 5.4%. Trimming removed 2 bases from V and 4 bases from J, with 6 bases in between. The CDR3 contains 13 residues. This sequence originates from a man between 45 and 60 years old in good health. The sequencing sample was made of blood. The chain combines TRBV12-3 or TRBV12-4 with TRBJ1-5, with a tentative D call TRBD1 (5 bases). In DNA, the CDR3 is TGTGCCAGCAGTTTACAGGGAAATCAGCCCCAGCATTTT. Its translation: CASSLQGNQPQHF.